This TCR beta chain was recovered during a study of T cell repertoires in cytomegalovirus infection. On the study more broadly: Public TCR beta signatures were indicative of both CMV infection and a matching HLA type.

V was cut by 2 bases and J by 4 bases, with 12 bases left in between. The germline V gene encodes CDR1 MNHEY and CDR2 SVGEGT. The CDR3 spans 15 residues. TCRdb re-called the reads with MiXCR, one entry per CDR3 protein. In the table there are 300,000 to 400,000 distinct CDR3 sequences, roughly 9.5% of which are singletons. In this sample, this clonotype turned up a few times. The receptor was derived from a human donor in good health (CMV status not recorded). Some clones in this sample may be carry-over from other donors' samples. Sequencing input: PBMCs. This rearrangement joins TRBV6-2 or TRBV6-3 to TRBJ1-5; weak D call: TRBD1 (5 bases). The DNA of the CDR3 is TGTGCCAGCAGTTACGAGGGACGGCAAAATCAGCCCCAGCATTTT. Its translation is CASSYEGRQNQPQHF.